This T cell receptor beta chain is from a study of OX40 agonist ivuxolimab in advanced cancers. This CDR3 spans 13 amino acids. Germline V gene lookup returns CDR1 MGHRA and CDR2 YSYEKL. V shed 4 bases and J shed 4 bases, with 8 bases lying between them. Here immunoSEQ multiplex PCR was the method, and the copy in TCRdb shows in-frame clones only, minus some. This table holds 50,000 to 55,000 clones, 60% to 80% found once. Specimen: CD4+ or CD8+ T cells sorted from blood, collected in a trial of the OX40 agonist ivuxolimab. The receptor's source is an adult with an advanced solid tumor such as melanoma, head and neck, liver or kidney cancer. The genes are TRBV4-1 and TRBJ1-5; D not resolved. CDR3 DNA sequence: TGCGCCAGCAGCCTAGGGAATAATCAGCCCCAGCATTTT. This gives the protein CASSLGNNQPQHF.